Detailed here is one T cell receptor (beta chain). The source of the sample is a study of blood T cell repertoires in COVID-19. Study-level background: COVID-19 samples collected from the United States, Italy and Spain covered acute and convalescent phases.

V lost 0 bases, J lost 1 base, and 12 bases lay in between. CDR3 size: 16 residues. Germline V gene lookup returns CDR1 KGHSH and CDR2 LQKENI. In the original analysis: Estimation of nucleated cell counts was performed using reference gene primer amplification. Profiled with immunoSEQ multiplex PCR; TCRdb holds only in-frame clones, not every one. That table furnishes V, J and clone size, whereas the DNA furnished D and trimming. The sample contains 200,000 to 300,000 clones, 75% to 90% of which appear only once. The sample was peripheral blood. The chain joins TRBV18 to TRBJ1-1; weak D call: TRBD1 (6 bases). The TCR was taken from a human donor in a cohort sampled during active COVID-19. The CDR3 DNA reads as TGTGCCAGCTCACCACCTGGCGGACAGACGAACACTGAAGCTTTCTTT. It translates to CASSPPGGQTNTEAFF.